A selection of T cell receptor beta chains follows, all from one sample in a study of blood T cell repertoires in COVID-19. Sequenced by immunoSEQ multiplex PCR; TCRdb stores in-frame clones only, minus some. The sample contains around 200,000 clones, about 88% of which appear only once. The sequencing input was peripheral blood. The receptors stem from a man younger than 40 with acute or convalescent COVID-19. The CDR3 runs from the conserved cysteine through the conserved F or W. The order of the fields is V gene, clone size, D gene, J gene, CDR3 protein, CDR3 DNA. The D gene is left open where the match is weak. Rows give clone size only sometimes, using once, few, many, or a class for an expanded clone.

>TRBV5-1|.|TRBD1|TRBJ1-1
CASRLTTGTGEAFF
TGCGCCAGCAGACTCACTACCGGGACAGGTGAAGCTTTCTTT
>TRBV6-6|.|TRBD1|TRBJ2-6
CASMRQGIGGANVLTF
TGTGCCAGCATGCGACAGGGGATCGGTGGGGCCAACGTCCTGACTTTC
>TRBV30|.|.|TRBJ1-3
CAWSGKQGASGNTIYF
TGTGCCTGGAGTGGTAAACAGGGCGCCTCTGGAAACACCATATATTTT
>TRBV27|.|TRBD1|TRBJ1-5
CASSLGQGAQPQHF
TGTGCCAGCAGTTTAGGGCAGGGGGCTCAGCCCCAGCATTTT
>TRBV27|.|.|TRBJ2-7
CASSPNPGASTYEQYF
TGTGCCAGCAGTCCAAACCCAGGGGCCTCCACCTACGAGCAGTACTTC
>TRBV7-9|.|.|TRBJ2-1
CASSLSSEQFF
TGTGCCAGCAGCTTAAGTAGTGAGCAGTTCTTC
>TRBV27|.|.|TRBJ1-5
CASSSDALSNQPQHF
TGTGCCAGCAGTTCAGATGCCCTTAGCAATCAGCCCCAGCATTTT
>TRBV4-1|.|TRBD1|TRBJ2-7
CASSRTEGQGAYEQYF
TGCGCCAGCAGCCGCACCGAGGGACAGGGGGCGTACGAGCAGTACTTC
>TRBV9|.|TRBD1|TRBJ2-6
CASSVTGGAGANVLTF
TGTGCCAGCAGCGTCACAGGGGGCGCTGGGGCCAACGTCCTGACTTTC
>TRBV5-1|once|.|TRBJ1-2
CASSLRQDYGYTF
TGCGCCAGCAGCTTGAGGCAGGACTATGGCTACACCTTC
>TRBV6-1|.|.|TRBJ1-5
CASSEESLIANQPQHF
TGTGCCAGCAGTGAAGAGTCCCTAATAGCCAATCAGCCCCAGCATTTT
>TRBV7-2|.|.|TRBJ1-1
CASSLVRGTRGTEAFF
TGTGCCAGCAGCTTAGTAAGGGGGACAAGAGGCACTGAAGCTTTCTTT
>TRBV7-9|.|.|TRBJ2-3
CASSNGGRGDTQYF
TGTGCCAGCAGCAACGGGGGGCGGGGAGATACGCAGTATTTT
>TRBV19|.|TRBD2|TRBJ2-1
CASTSGRGYEQFF
TGTGCCAGTACTAGCGGGAGAGGCTATGAGCAGTTCTTC
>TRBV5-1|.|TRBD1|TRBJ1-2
CASSLEGASGYTF
TGCGCCAGCAGCTTGGAGGGGGCGAGTGGCTACACCTTC
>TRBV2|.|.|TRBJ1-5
CARGGPNQPQHF
TGTGCCAGAGGGGGTCCGAATCAGCCCCAGCATTTT
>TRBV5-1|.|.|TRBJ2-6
CASSPGGNTGANVLTF
TGCGCCAGCAGCCCAGGAGGGAACACTGGGGCCAACGTCCTGACTTTC
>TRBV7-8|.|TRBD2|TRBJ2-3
CASSLTSYSDTQYF
TGTGCCAGCAGCTTGACTAGCTACTCAGATACGCAGTATTTT
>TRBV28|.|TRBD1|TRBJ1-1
CASSTDRGNTEAFF
TGTGCCAGCAGTACGGACAGGGGGAACACTGAAGCTTTCTTT
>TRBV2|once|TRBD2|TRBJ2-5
CARRLAGQETQYF
TGTGCCAGGCGACTAGCGGGACAAGAGACCCAGTACTTC
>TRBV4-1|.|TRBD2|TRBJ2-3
CASSHPGLEADTQYF
TGCGCCAGCAGCCACCCGGGACTAGAGGCAGATACGCAGTATTTT
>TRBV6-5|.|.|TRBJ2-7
CASSYSQGQEQYF
TGTGCCAGCAGTTACTCGCAGGGGCAAGAGCAGTACTTC
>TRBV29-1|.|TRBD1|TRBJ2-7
CSVYGTGGYEQYF
TGCAGCGTCTACGGGACAGGGGGCTACGAGCAGTACTTC
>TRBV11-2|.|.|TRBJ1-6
CASSLQISPLHF
TGTGCCAGCAGCTTACAGATTTCACCCCTCCACTTT
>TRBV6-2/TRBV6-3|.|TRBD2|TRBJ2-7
CASRPSGRSTYEQYF
TGTGCCAGCAGGCCTAGCGGGAGGAGTACCTACGAGCAGTACTTC
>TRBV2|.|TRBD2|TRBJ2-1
CASSLLTSGGVEQFF
TGTGCCAGCAGCTTATTAACTAGCGGGGGGGTTGAGCAGTTCTTC
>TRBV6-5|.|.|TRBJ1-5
CASRETGNQPQHF
TGTGCCAGCAGGGAGACAGGAAATCAGCCCCAGCATTTT
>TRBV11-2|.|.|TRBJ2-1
CASSPHSGQTSSYNEQFF
TGTGCCAGCAGCCCCCATTCCGGACAGACAAGCTCCTACAATGAGCAGTTCTTC
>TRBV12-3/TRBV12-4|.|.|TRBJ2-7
CASSSTGREQYF
TGTGCCAGCAGTTCCACAGGACGGGAGCAGTACTTC
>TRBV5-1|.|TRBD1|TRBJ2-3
CASSATGGSTDTQYF
TGCGCCAGCAGCGCCACAGGGGGGAGCACAGATACGCAGTATTTT
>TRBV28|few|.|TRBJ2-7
CASSVGQPTYEQYF
TGTGCCAGCAGTGTAGGACAGCCTACCTACGAGCAGTACTTC
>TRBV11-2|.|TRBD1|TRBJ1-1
CASSPSPGRGRFRNTEAFF
TGTGCCAGCAGCCCCTCCCCGGGCAGGGGGCGATTTAGGAACACTGAAGCTTTCTTT
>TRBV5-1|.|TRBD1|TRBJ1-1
CASSGQENTEAFF
TGCGCCAGCAGCGGACAGGAGAACACTGAAGCTTTCTTT
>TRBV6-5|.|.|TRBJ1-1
CASSYDDSPTEAFF
TGTGCCAGCAGTTACGATGACAGTCCCACTGAAGCTTTCTTT
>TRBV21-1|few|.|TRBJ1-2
CASSKESRRRDSYGYTF
TGTGCCAGCAGCAAAGAATCGAGAAGACGGGATTCCTATGGCTACACCTTC
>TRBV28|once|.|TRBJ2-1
CASSRLPYNEQFF
TGTGCCAGCAGTAGACTCCCGTACAATGAGCAGTTCTTC
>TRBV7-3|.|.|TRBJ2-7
CASSLGHGYEQYF
TGTGCCAGCAGCTTGGGGCACGGTTACGAGCAGTACTTC
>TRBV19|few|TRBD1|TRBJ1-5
CASSIGGQGIQPQHF
TGTGCCAGTAGTATCGGCGGACAGGGGATTCAGCCCCAGCATTTT
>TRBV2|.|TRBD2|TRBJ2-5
CASSGVSGGPQETQYF
TGTGCCAGCAGTGGGGTTTCGGGGGGGCCCCAAGAGACCCAGTACTTC
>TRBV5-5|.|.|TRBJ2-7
CASSQGGSYEQYF
TGTGCCAGCAGCCAAGGGGGCTCCTACGAGCAGTACTTC
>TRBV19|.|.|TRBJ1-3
CASSIVVQGPGNTIYF
TGTGCCAGTAGTATCGTTGTCCAGGGCCCTGGAAACACCATATATTTT
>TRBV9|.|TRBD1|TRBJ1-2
CASSAAYPGTANYGYTF
TGTGCCAGCAGCGCAGCTTATCCCGGGACAGCTAACTATGGCTACACCTTC
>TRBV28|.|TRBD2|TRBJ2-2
CASSFSRGRALVNTGELFF
TGTGCCAGCAGTTTTTCACGCGGGAGGGCCTTGGTGAACACCGGGGAGCTGTTTTTT
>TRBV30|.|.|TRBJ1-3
CAWSVAGGNTIYF
TGTGCCTGGAGTGTAGCGGGGGGAAACACCATATATTTT
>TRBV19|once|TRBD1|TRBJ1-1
CASSTQGAVTEAFF
TGTGCCAGTAGTACCCAGGGGGCAGTCACTGAAGCTTTCTTT
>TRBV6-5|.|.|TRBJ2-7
CASSLDRTSSYEQYF
TGTGCCAGCAGTCTCGACAGGACGAGCTCCTACGAGCAGTACTTC
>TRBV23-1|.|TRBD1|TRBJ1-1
CASSQHPDGTGVVGAFF
TGCGCCAGCAGTCAACACCCGGATGGGACAGGGGTCGTGGGGGCTTTCTTT
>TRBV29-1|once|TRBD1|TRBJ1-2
CSVGTGGWGYTF
TGCAGCGTTGGGACAGGGGGCTGGGGCTACACCTTC
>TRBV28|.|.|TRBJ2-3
CASRAPGGDTQYF
TGTGCCAGCAGGGCTCCTGGGGGGGATACGCAGTATTTT
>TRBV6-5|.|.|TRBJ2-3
CASRLRDTTDTQYF
TGTGCCAGCAGACTCCGGGACACCACAGATACGCAGTATTTT
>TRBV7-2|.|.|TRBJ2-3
CASSLDRTRDTQYF
TGTGCCAGCAGCTTAGACAGGACGAGGGATACGCAGTATTTT
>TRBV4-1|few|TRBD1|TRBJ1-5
CASSPTGNSNQPQHF
TGCGCCAGCAGCCCGACAGGGAATAGCAATCAGCCCCAGCATTTT
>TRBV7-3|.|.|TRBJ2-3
CASSLTPVDTQYF
TGTGCCAGCAGCTTAACGCCGGTGGATACGCAGTATTTT